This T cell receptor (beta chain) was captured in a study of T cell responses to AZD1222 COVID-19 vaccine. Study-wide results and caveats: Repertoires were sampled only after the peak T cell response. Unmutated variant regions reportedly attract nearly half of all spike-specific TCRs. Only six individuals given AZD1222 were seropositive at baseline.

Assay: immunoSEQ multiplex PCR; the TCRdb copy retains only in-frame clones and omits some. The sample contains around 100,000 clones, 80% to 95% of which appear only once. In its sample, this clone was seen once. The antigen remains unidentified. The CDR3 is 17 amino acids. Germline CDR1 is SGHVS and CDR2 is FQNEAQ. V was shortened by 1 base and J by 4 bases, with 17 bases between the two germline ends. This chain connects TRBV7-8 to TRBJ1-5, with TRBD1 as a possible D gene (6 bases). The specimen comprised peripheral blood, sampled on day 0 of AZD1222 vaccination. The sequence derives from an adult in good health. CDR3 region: CASSLVGAAGANQPQHF. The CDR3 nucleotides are TGTGCCAGCAGCTTAGTTGGGGCGGCAGGGGCTAATCAGCCCCAGCATTTT.